This T cell receptor beta chain is from a study of CD8+ T cells in alopecia areata. Across the whole study: The authors scored treated patients' severity by affected scalp percentage. General study points: Tofacitinib delivered significant drops in scalp clonality and in expanded CD8+ clones among the top 100. Normal skin's resident alphabeta T cells are also sequenced in scalp samples. During tofacitinib treatment, many expanded lesional clones remained in scalp and blood.

As to this clone: The antigen is undetermined.

TCR sequencing used cDNA made by reverse transcription of extracted RNA. Only in-frame clones appear in the TCRdb table, and some are missing; sequencing was by immunoSEQ multiplex PCR. The sample shows about 210,000 clones, roughly 40% of them seen only once. Treatment reported: oral pan-JAK inhibitor, 5-10 mg twice daily. Germline CDR1 is DFQATT and CDR2 is SNEGSKA (reference sequence). The V end lost 5 bases, the J end lost 6 bases, and 10 bases lay between the germline ends. The CDR3 is made up of 11 amino acids. The chain couples TRBV20-1 to TRBJ1-1, with a weak D call TRBD1 (6 bases). The specimen was CD4+ T cells sorted from blood, collected at approximately week 39, from a patient treated with tofacitinib. The clonotype was recovered from a human donor with alopecia areata. CDR3 DNA sequence: TGCAGTGCTGAAGGGGGGGCTGAAGCTTTCTTT. It encodes CSAEGGAEAFF.